These 19 T cell receptor beta chains were all obtained from the same sample, sequenced in a study of neurological immune-mediated disorders. TCRdb analysed the 5' RACE reads with MiXCR anew, one entry per CDR3 protein. The sample records fewer than 75,000 distinct CDR3 sequences, around 3.3% being singletons. Sequenced input: PBMCs. Receptors originate from a man aged 40-50 years with multiple sclerosis.

This clonotype was detected many times. The rearrangement uses TRBV6-1 and TRBJ1-2, with TRBD1 as a possible D gene (5 bases). The CDR3 consists of 16 residues. Per germline, CDR1 MNHNS and CDR2 SASEGT. Trimming pared 0 bases from V and 0 bases from J, leaving 11 bases between. The CDR3 sequence: CASSEAIQTANYGYTF. The CDR3 region has the DNA TGTGCCAGCAGTGAAGCCATTCAGACAGCTAACTATGGCTACACCTTC.

This clonotype was detected ten times or more. The V call is TRBV5-1, the J call TRBJ1-2; D may be TRBD1 (5 bases). The V end was cut by 4 bases, the J end by 4 bases, with 17 bases between. This CDR3 comprises 15 residues. CDR1 and CDR2 (germline): SGHRS, YFSETQ. CDR3 nucleotides: TGCGCCAGCAGCCCCTCGGCGTTGGGGGGCTATGGCTACACCTTC. It codes for CASSPSALGGYGYTF.

This clonotype was detected ten times or more. The rearrangement uses TRBV5-5 and TRBJ2-1; TRBD1 matches 8 bases. V shed 0 bases, J shed 2 bases, and the junction held 1 base outside the gene matches. The V gene's germline CDR1 is SGHKS and CDR2 YYEKEE (reference sequence). The CDR3 totals 15 residues. The CDR3 nucleotides are TGTGCCAGCAGCTTGGGGACAGGGCCCTACAATGAGCAGTTCTTC. It encodes CASSLGTGPYNEQFF.

Notes on this clonotype: A much larger clonotype is one base distant, so this may be a read error. The rearrangement uses TRBV20-1 and TRBJ2-3; possible D gene TRBD2, 5 bases. Germline CDR1 DFQATT, CDR2 SNEGSKA (reference sequence). This CDR3 has 13 amino acids. This chain's CDR3 is CSAPRAITDKQYF. CDR3 bases: TGCAGTGCCCCGCGGGCTATCACAGATAAGCAGTATTTT.

This clonotype was recorded many times. The rearrangement uses TRBV12-3 or TRBV12-4 and TRBJ1-1; D gene unclear. This CDR3 has 15 residues. V lost 6 bases and J 4 bases, leaving 18 bases between the germline ends. CDR3 in amino acids: CASSHTGKGVTEAFF. The CDR3 DNA reads as TGTGCCAGCAGCCATACGGGGAAGGGCGTCACTGAAGCTTTCTTT.

This clonotype showed up many times. The chain recombines TRBV5-1 with TRBJ1-3; D is unresolved. Trimming removed 3 bases from V and 0 bases from J, with 13 bases in between. Germline CDR1 reads SGHRS; CDR2 reads YFSETQ. The CDR3 totals 16 residues. CDR3 nucleotides: TGCGCCAGCAGCTCCAACGGAGGGCTCTCTGGAAACACCATATATTTT. Encoded protein: CASSSNGGLSGNTIYF. Filled out from reference TRBV5-1 and TRBJ1-3, the complete variable domain reads KAGVTQTPRYLIKTRGQQVTLSCSPISGHRSVSWYQQTPGQGLQFLFEYFSETQRNKGNFPGRFSGRQFSNSRSEMNVSTLELGDSALYLCASSSNGGLSGNTIYFGEGSWLTVV.

In this sample, this clonotype turned up many times. The gene calls are TRBV5-1 and TRBJ2-2, with 7 bases identical to TRBD1. The germline gives CDR1 SGHRS, CDR2 YFSETQ. Germline trimming cut 1 base from V and 4 bases from J; bases unmatched to any gene: 1. The CDR3 length is 14 residues. CDR3 sequence reads: CASSLPGGTGELFF. DNA for the CDR3: TGCGCCAGCAGCTTGCCAGGGGGCACCGGGGAGCTGTTTTTT.

Ten or more counts support this clonotype. The V call is TRBV25-1, the J call TRBJ2-7, with a tentative D call TRBD1 (5 bases). V lost 3 bases and J lost 13, with 19 bases in between. The length of the CDR3 is 13 residues. Germline V CDR1 and CDR2: MGHDK, SYGVNS. For the CDR3, the DNA is TGTGCCAGCAGTGATCGATCCGGACAAGGGGCCTACTTC. This encodes CASSDRSGQGAYF.

This clonotype was recorded many times. The CDR3, as DNA: TGTGCCAGCAGTGGGGACAGGATGGGGCGCTACACCTTC. Residues: CASSGDRMGRYTF. The chain employs TRBV27 and TRBJ1-2, with 8 bases fitting TRBD1. The CDR3 length is 13 residues. Germline lookup yields CDR1 MNHEY and CDR2 SMNVEV (reference sequence). J gave up 9 bases and V 5 bases, and 8 bases lay outside the gene matches.

This clonotype was observed at least ten times. A read error may explain this, as a much larger clone is one base away. V is TRBV5-1 and J is TRBJ2-7, with D tentatively TRBD2 (7 bases). The V and J ends lost 5 bases and 7 bases respectively, with 28 bases between them. The CDR3 loop spans 17 amino acids. CDR1 and CDR2 (germline): SGHRS, YFSETQ. For the CDR3, the DNA is TGCGCCAGCAGATCCCGGCCGCGAGGGGGGGCCAGGGAAGAGCAGTACTTC. This translates into CASRSRPRGGAREEQYF.

Ten or more counts support this clonotype. V and J are TRBV20-1 and TRBJ2-1; the D call may be TRBD1 or TRBD2 (7 bases each). With 0 bases removed from V and 8 bases from J, the gap between germline ends came to 17 bases. This CDR3 has 15 residues. Germline V gives CDR1 DFQATT, CDR2 SNEGSKA (reference sequence). The CDR3 DNA reads as TGCAGTGCTAGAGATCAGGGGGAGGGGGTCTATGAGCAGTTCTTC. Translated, it gives CSARDQGEGVYEQFF.

Many counts were recorded for this clonotype. DNA for the CDR3: TGTGCCAGCAGCTTCGCTCAGGGGATCGAGCAGTACTTC. Amino acids: CASSFAQGIEQYF. This chain connects TRBV7-9 to TRBJ2-7, with D perhaps matching TRBD1 (6 bases). This CDR3 comprises 13 residues. The ends were cut back, 3 bases at V and 6 bases at J, with 12 bases in the middle. Germline values: CDR1 SEHNR, CDR2 FQNEAQ (reference sequence).

This clonotype was counted many times. This rearrangement joins TRBV15 to TRBJ1-1, with D unclear. The germline V gene encodes CDR1 LNHNV and CDR2 YYDKDF (reference sequence). CDR3 length: 14 residues. Trimming cost V 3 bases and J 0 bases, with 8 bases left between them. CDR3 protein: CATSRVGLNTEAFF. CDR3 coding DNA: TGTGCCACCAGCAGGGTGGGGTTGAACACTGAAGCTTTCTTT.

This clonotype showed up many times. The J gene is TRBJ1-6, the V gene TRBV5-1; a weak D match, TRBD1 (5 bases). V lost 4 bases, J lost 6 bases, and 11 bases lay in between. The CDR3 has 14 amino acids. The germline CDR1 and CDR2 sequences are SGHRS and YFSETQ. In DNA form, the CDR3 reads TGCGCCAGCAGCCTGGCCAGGGCTAATTCACCCCTCCACTTT. It translates to CASSLARANSPLHF.

This clonotype was seen many times. This chain connects TRBV3-1 to TRBJ1-4; tentative D call: TRBD1 (6 bases). The CDR3 is made up of 13 amino acids. Looked up from germline, CDR1 is LGHDT and CDR2 is YNNKEL (reference sequence). V gave up 6 bases and J gave up 5 bases, with 10 bases separating them. CDR3 sequence reads: CASRLTGNEKLFF. The CDR3 DNA follows: TGTGCCAGCAGGCTGACAGGAAATGAAAAACTGTTTTTT.

This clonotype was counted ten times or more. The chain has TRBV5-1 and TRBJ2-5; D gene uncertain. V was clipped by 5 bases and J by 0 bases, with 11 bases between them. Germline CDR1 is SGHRS and CDR2 is YFSETQ. The CDR3 loop spans 14 amino acids. The CDR3 coding sequence is TGCGCCAGCAGTGTATCCGCGTACCAAGAGACCCAGTACTTC. Amino acids: CASSVSAYQETQYF.

This clonotype was seen ten or more times. This chain links TRBV12-3 or TRBV12-4 with TRBJ2-5; D uncertain. The CDR3 extends over 13 amino acids. Trimming took 6 bases from V and 3 from J, leaving 11 bases between them. The CDR3 is CASSRNREETQYF. The CDR3 DNA is TGTGCCAGCAGCCGGAATAGGGAAGAGACCCAGTACTTC.

The sample holds many counts of this clonotype. V is TRBV15 and J is TRBJ1-6, with 7 bases aligning to TRBD1. The CDR3 length is 14 residues. The V segment lost 3 bases and the J segment 7 bases; nucleotides outside the gene matches: 3. CDR1 and CDR2 from the germline V gene are LNHNV and YYDKDF (reference sequence). The CDR3 region is CATSRGQPNSPLHF. CDR3 nucleotides: TGTGCCACCAGCAGGGGACAGCCCAATTCACCCCTCCACTTT.

This clonotype was observed at least ten times. As DNA, the CDR3 is TGTGCCAGCACCCAGAGCAATCAGCCCCAGCATTTT. This translates into CASTQSNQPQHF. The rearrangement links TRBV6-6 to TRBJ1-5; D remains unclear. Germline CDR1 and CDR2: MNHNY and SVGAGI (reference sequence). The CDR3 contains 12 residues. Trimming shortened V by 7 bases and J by 1 base, and 5 bases separated the two germline ends.